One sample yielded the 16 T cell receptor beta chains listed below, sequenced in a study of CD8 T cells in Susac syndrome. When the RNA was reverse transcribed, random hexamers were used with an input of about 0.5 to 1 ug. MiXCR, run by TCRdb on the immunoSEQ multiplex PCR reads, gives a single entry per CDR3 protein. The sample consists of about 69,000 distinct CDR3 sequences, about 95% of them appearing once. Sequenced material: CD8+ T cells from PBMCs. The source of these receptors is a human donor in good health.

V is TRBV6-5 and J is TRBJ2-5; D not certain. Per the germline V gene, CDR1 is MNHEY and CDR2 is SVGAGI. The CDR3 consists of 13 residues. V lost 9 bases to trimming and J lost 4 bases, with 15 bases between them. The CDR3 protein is CASSSTFRETQYF. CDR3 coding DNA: TGTGCCAGTTCCTCGACCTTTCGAGAGACCCAGTACTTC.

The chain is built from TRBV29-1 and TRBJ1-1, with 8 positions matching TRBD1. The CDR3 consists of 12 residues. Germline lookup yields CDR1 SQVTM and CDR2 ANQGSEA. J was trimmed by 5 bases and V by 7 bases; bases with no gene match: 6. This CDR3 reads CSARGPGTEAFF. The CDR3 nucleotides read TGCAGCGCCAGGGGGCCGGGAACTGAAGCTTTCTTT.

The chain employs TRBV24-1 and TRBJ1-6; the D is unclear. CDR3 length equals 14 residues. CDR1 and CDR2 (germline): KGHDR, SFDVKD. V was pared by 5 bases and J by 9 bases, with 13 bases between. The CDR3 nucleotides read TGTGCCACCAGTGGAAGCGGCTTCAGTTCACCCCTCCACTTT. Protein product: CATSGSGFSSPLHF.

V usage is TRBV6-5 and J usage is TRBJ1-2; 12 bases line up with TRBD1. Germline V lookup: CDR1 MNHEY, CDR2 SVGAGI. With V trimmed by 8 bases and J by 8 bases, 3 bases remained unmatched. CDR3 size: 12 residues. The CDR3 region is CASGGTGGGYTF. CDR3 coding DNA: TGTGCCAGCGGGGGGACAGGGGGCGGCTACACCTTC.

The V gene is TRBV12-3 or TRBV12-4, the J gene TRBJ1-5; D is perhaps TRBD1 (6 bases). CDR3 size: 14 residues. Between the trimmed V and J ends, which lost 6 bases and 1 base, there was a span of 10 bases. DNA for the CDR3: TGTGCCAGCAGCAGGGGTACCAGCAATCAGCCCCAGCATTTT. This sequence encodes CASSRGTSNQPQHF.

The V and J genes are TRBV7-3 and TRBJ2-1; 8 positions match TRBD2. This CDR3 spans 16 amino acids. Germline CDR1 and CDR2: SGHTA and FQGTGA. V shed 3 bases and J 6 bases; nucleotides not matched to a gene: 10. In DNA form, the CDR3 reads TGTGCCAGCAGCTTCGCTCCCGGGACTAGTTTCAATGAGCAGTTCTTC. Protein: CASSFAPGTSFNEQFF.

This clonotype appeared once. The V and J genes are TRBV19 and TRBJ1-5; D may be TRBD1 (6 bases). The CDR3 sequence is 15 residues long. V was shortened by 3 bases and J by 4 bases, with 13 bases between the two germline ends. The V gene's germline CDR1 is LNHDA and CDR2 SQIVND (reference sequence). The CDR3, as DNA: TGTGCCAGTAGTATGGTAGGAAGGGGGAATCAGCCCCAGCATTTT. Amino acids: CASSMVGRGNQPQHF. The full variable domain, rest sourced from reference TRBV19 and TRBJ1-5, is DGGITQSPKYLFRKEGQNVTLSCEQNLNHDAMYWYRQDPGQGLRLIYYSQIVNDFQKGDIAEGYSVSREKKESFPLTVTSAQKNPTAFYLCASSMVGRGNQPQHFGDGTRLSIL.

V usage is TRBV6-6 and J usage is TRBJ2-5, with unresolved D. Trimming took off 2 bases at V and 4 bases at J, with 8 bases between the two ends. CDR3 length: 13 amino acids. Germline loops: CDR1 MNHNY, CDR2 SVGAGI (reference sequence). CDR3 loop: CASSYEAPETQYF. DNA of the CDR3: TGTGCCAGCAGTTACGAGGCCCCAGAGACCCAGTACTTC.

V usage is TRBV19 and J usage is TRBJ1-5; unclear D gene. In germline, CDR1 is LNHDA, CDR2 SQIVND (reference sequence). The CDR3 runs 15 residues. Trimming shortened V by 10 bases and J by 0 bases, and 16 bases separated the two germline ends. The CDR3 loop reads CATGDLLYSNQPQHF. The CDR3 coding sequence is TGTGCCACCGGAGACCTCCTCTATAGCAATCAGCCCCAGCATTTT. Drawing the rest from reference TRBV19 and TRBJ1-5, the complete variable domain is DGGITQSPKYLFRKEGQNVTLSCEQNLNHDAMYWYRQDPGQGLRLIYYSQIVNDFQKGDIAEGYSVSREKKESFPLTVTSAQKNPTAFYLCATGDLLYSNQPQHFGDGTRLSIL.

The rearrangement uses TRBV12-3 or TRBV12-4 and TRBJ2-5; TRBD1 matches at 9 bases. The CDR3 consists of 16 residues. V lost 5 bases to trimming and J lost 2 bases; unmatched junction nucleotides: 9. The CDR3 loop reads CASSPGTGYIQETQYF. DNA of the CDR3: TGTGCCAGCAGTCCCGGGACAGGGTATATTCAAGAGACCCAGTACTTC.

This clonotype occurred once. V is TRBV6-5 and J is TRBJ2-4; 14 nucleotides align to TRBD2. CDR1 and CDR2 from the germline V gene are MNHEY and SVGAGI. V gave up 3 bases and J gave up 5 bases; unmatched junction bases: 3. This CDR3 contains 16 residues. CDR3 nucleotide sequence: TGTGCCAGCAGTTATAGACTAGCGGGGGGGGAAAACATTCAGTACTTC. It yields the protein CASSYRLAGGENIQYF.

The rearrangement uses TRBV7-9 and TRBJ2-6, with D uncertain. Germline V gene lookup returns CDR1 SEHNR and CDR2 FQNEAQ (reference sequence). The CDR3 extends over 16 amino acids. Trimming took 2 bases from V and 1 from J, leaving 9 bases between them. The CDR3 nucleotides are TGTGCCAGCAGCTTATTGGATTCTTCTGGGGCCAACGTCCTGACTTTC. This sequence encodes CASSLLDSSGANVLTF.

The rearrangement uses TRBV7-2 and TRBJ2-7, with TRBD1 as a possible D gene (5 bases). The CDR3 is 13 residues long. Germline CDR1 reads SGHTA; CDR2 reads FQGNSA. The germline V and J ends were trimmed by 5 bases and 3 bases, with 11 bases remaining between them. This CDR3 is CASSPDTFYEQYF. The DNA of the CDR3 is TGTGCCAGCAGCCCGGACACTTTCTACGAGCAGTACTTC.

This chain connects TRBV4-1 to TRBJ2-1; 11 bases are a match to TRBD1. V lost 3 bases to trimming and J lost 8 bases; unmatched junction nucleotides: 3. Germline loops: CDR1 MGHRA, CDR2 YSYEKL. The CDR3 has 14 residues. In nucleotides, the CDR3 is TGCGCCAGCAGCCAGGGGACAGGGGGTTATGAGCAGTTCTTC. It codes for CASSQGTGGYEQFF.

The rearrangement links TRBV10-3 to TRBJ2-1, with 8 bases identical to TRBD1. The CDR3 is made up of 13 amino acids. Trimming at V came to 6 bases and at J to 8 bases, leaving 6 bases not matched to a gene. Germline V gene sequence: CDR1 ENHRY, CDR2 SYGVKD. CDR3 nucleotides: TGTGCCATCAGGGTGGCAGGGGGCGATGAGCAGTTCTTC. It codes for CAIRVAGGDEQFF.

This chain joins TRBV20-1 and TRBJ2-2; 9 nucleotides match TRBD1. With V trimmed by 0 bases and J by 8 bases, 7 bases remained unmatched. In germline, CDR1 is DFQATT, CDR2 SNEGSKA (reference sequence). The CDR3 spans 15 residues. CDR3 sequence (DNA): TGCAGTGCTAGAGAGCACAGGGGGCGCCTTGGGGAGCTGTTTTTT. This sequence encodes CSAREHRGRLGELFF.